This T cell receptor (beta chain) originates from a study of blood T cells in healthy people across ages. Germline V lookup: CDR1 DFQATT, CDR2 SNEGSKA (reference sequence). V shed 3 bases and J 7 bases; nucleotides not matched to a gene: 12. The CDR3 extends over 15 amino acids. Combining a sample-barcoded 5' primer with a J-beta primer mix, a second PCR ran for roughly 7 to 11 cycles. MiXCR was run by TCRdb on the 5' RACE reads, yielding one entry per CDR3 protein. The table lists roughly 1.5 million distinct CDR3 sequences, approximately 42% of them singletons. This sequence originates from a young woman in good health. The sequenced sample was blood. V and J are TRBV20-1 and TRBJ2-1, with 7 bases fitting TRBD2. The CDR3 coding sequence is TGCAGTGCTAGTTCCCCAGGCGGGAGTGGGAATGAGCAGTTCTTC. Its protein product is CSASSPGGSGNEQFF.